Listed here is a single TCR beta chain. As yet, its antigen is unknown. This specimen belongs to a study of shared clonotypes between healthy human individuals. The protocol was immunoSEQ multiplex PCR, while the TCRdb copy is restricted to in-frame clones and leaves out a portion. The repertoire holds 2 million to 3 million clones, with roughly 92% as singletons. Trimming removed 5 bases from V and 5 bases from J; junction bases left unmatched: 13. Germline CDR1 reads SGHRS; CDR2 reads YFSETQ. The CDR3 sequence is 16 residues long. Study-level results: Limitation of the genetic and exposure-history diversity represented came from the few donors.

The chain has TRBV5-1 and TRBJ2-7; 10 bases are a match to TRBD1. The source is a man aged 18 to 35 in good health. Sequenced material: naive CD4+ T cells sorted from blood. Subset indicated: CD45RA+ positively selected. CDR3 protein: CASSYKSGTGENEQYF. In nucleotides, the CDR3 is TGCGCCAGCAGTTACAAATCCGGGACAGGGGAGAACGAGCAGTACTTC.